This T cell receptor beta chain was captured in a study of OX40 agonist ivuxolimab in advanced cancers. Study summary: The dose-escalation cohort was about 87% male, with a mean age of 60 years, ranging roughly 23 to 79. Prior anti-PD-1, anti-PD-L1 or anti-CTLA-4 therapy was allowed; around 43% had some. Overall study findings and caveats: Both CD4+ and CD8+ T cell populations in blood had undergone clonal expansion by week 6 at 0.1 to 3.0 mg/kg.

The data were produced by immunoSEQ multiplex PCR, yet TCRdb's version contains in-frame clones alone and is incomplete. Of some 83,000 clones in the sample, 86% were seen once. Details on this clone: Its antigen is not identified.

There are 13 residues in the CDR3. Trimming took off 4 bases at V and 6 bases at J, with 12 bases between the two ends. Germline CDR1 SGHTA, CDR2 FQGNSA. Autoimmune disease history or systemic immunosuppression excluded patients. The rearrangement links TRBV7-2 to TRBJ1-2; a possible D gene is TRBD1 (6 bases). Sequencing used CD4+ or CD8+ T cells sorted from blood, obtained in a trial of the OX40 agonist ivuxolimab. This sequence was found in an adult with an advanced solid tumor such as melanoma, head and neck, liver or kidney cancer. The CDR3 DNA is TGTGCCAGCAGCTGGGGGCAGGAAGATGGCTACACCTTC. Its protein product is CASSWGQEDGYTF.